This T cell receptor (beta chain) was retrieved from a study of blood T cells in healthy people across ages. Study details: About one barcoded TCR beta cDNA was captured per two T cells.

V was clipped by 4 bases and J by 8 bases; unmatched bases: 9. The germline V gene encodes CDR1 LGHDT and CDR2 YNNKEL (reference sequence). The CDR3 extends over 15 amino acids. Study observations and caveats: Getting older went along with TCR beta diversity per million T cells dropping roughly linearly. Fewer expanded clones and more diversity marked long-lived versus aged donors.

Alongside a J-beta primer mix, a sample-barcoded 5' primer served in a second PCR lasting roughly 6 to 12 cycles. TCRdb independently ran MiXCR on the 5' RACE reads; one entry per CDR3 protein. The sample lists 700,000 to 900,000 distinct CDR3 sequences, approximately 24% seen once, with around 3% in the top ten. This clonotype has just a few counts. What it binds is not known. This sample was shared with a second study, whose subject was T cells of mothers and their children. That work adds: Versus unrelated pairs, overlap was slightly higher in related mother-child pairs, without reaching significance.

This TCR derives from a boy younger than 18 in good health. The chain is built from TRBV3-1 and TRBJ2-1, with 9 bases that match TRBD2. Source material: blood. The CDR3 protein is CASSLAGGPLDEQFF. In DNA, the CDR3 is TGTGCCAGCAGCCTGGCGGGGGGGCCGTTGGATGAGCAGTTCTTC.